The 16 T cell receptor beta chains given below trace back to one sample, sequenced in a study of T cell repertoires in cytomegalovirus infection. One entry per CDR3 protein, called by TCRdb with MiXCR from the reads. The sample holds over 200,000 distinct CDR3 sequences, 12% to 15% seen once. Specimen: PBMCs. All receptors come from a human donor in good health (CMV status not recorded). Some clones in this sample may be carry-over from other donors' samples.

In its sample, this clonotype was seen a few times. The V call is TRBV20-1, the J call TRBJ2-7; TRBD2 agrees at 12 bases. Germline V gene lookup returns CDR1 DFQATT and CDR2 SNEGSKA (reference sequence). The CDR3 loop spans 17 amino acids. The J segment lost 2 bases and the V segment lost 2 bases, leaving 10 bases of the junction unmatched. CDR3 nucleotide sequence: TGCAGTGCTAGATCCCTAGCGGGAGGGCCTTTCGCCTACGAGCAGTACTTC. This translates into CSARSLAGGPFAYEQYF.

This clonotype appeared many times. This chain links TRBV7-2 with TRBJ2-7; 9 positions match TRBD2. This CDR3 contains 15 residues. Germline loops: CDR1 SGHTA, CDR2 FQGNSA. The V gene end was trimmed by 1 base and the J gene end by 2 bases; junction bases not matched to a gene: 3. The DNA of the CDR3 is TGTGCCAGCAGCTTAGTCCCTAGCGGGACCTACGAGCAGTACTTC. It specifies CASSLVPSGTYEQYF.

This clonotype was counted between two and nine times. CDR3 in amino acids: CASSQIPTPEKLFF. CDR3 nucleotide sequence: TGTGCCAGCAGCCAAATACCGACACCCGAAAAACTGTTTTTT. The chain joins TRBV4-2 to TRBJ1-4; D is unclear. The germline V gene encodes CDR1 LGHNA and CDR2 YNFKEQ. This CDR3 has 14 amino acids. V lost 2 bases and J 8 bases, leaving 12 bases between the germline ends.

This chain connects TRBV12-3 or TRBV12-4 to TRBJ1-1; 8 bases agree with TRBD1. This CDR3 has 16 amino acids. J was trimmed by 0 bases and V by 6 bases; bases with no gene match: 9. The CDR3, as DNA: TGTGCCAGCAGCCTCCAGGACAGGGCGGTGAACACTGAAGCTTTCTTT. Its protein is CASSLQDRAVNTEAFF.

In this sample, this clonotype turned up once. The chain carries TRBV2 and TRBJ1-2; D remains unclear. This CDR3 comprises 13 residues. CDR1 SNHLY and CDR2 FYNNEI come from the germline V gene. V lost 1 base, J lost 5 bases, and 8 bases lay in between. CDR3 loop: CASSEDHEYGYTF. For the CDR3, the DNA is TGTGCCAGCAGTGAAGATCACGAATATGGCTACACCTTC.

This clonotype was found many times. The chain couples TRBV7-2 to TRBJ2-1; D is ambiguous. There are 13 residues in the CDR3. Per the germline V gene, CDR1 is SGHTA and CDR2 is FQGNSA. Trimming cost V 0 bases and J 8 bases, with 8 bases left between them. CDR3 DNA: TGTGCCAGCAGCTTAGCGCTGAGTTATGAGCAGTTCTTC. Its translation: CASSLALSYEQFF.

This clonotype was picked up many times. The chain carries TRBV7-2 and TRBJ2-5; the D gene is possibly TRBD1 (6 bases). Trimming pared 2 bases from V and 9 bases from J, leaving 19 bases between. The germline CDR1 and CDR2 sequences are SGHTA and FQGNSA. The CDR3 has 15 residues. The CDR3 DNA is TGTGCCAGCAGCTTAATGGGGGCAGCCAATGAGCCCCAGTACTTC. The encoded protein is CASSLMGAANEPQYF.

This clonotype was detected a few times. An end of the junction differs from the germline gene, which may be a read error. This chain links TRBV29-1 with TRBJ2-7, with 14 bases matching TRBD2. The CDR3 covers 15 residues. Germline V gene data show CDR1 as SQVTM and CDR2 as ANQGSEA. CDR3 bases: TGCAGCGTCGAAGGGACTAGCGGGAGATATTACGAGCAGTACTTC. Amino acid sequence: CSVEGTSGRYYEQYF.

The CDR3 region is CASRITPGLAGGQSSYEQYF. The CDR3 DNA sequence: TGTGCCAGCAGGATTACACCGGGACTAGCGGGAGGTCAGAGCTCCTACGAGCAGTACTTC. V and J are TRBV2 and TRBJ2-7; 15 bases are shared with TRBD2. CDR1 and CDR2 from the germline V gene are SNHLY and FYNNEI. The CDR3 is 20 residues long. V was pared by 6 bases and J by 0 bases, with 15 bases of the junction left unmatched.

This clonotype was seen many times. This chain joins TRBV20-1 and TRBJ1-1; D is perhaps TRBD1 (6 bases). Germline V gene lookup returns CDR1 DFQATT and CDR2 SNEGSKA (reference sequence). Trimming stripped 4 bases from V and 0 bases from J, with 12 bases between. The CDR3 length is 14 residues. Here the CDR3 reads CSANSGTLNTEAFF. Written as DNA, the CDR3 is TGCAGTGCTAATTCCGGGACACTGAACACTGAAGCTTTCTTT.

There are a few counts of this clonotype. This rearrangement joins TRBV10-2 to TRBJ1-2, with TRBD1 matching 8 bases. Trimming removed 1 base from V and 6 bases from J; junction bases left unmatched: 4. Germline V gene data show CDR1 as WSHSY and CDR2 as SAAADI. CDR3 size: 14 residues. As DNA, the CDR3 is TGCGCCAGCAGTGAGTTGATGACAGGGGATGGCTACACCTTC. As protein: CASSELMTGDGYTF.

The chain joins TRBV12-3 or TRBV12-4 to TRBJ2-3; 15 bases agree with TRBD2. V shed 6 bases and J 7 bases; nucleotides not matched to a gene: 8. The length of the CDR3 is 16 residues. The CDR3 region is CASSPGLAGGWNTQYF. In DNA, the CDR3 is TGTGCCAGCAGCCCGGGACTAGCGGGAGGCTGGAATACGCAGTATTTT.

In this sample, this clonotype turned up many times. CDR3 in DNA: TGTGCCAGCAGTTTAGCGCTTGTCTCCGGGCAGTACTTC. Its translation: CASSLALVSGQYF. The chain combines TRBV12-3 or TRBV12-4 with TRBJ2-7; D is ambiguous. The CDR3 is 13 residues long. With 0 bases removed from V and 9 bases from J, the gap between germline ends came to 12 bases.

J is TRBJ2-3 and V is TRBV11-1; D uncertain. Trimming left V 2 bases short and J 11 bases short, with 17 bases between. Germline V gives CDR1 SGHAT, CDR2 FQDESV (reference sequence). This CDR3 is 14 amino acids long. The CDR3 loop is CASSLITLRPKQYF. CDR3 DNA: TGTGCCAGCAGCTTAATTACTTTGCGCCCTAAGCAGTATTTT.

The rearrangement uses TRBV20-1 and TRBJ1-2; D is possibly TRBD1 (5 bases). There are 13 residues in the CDR3. CDR1 and CDR2 from the germline V gene are DFQATT and SNEGSKA (reference sequence). Deletions cut 5 bases from V and 0 bases from J, with 10 bases between. In DNA, the CDR3 is TGCAGTGCTGGGGGACTAGCTAACTATGGCTACACCTTC. Encoded protein: CSAGGLANYGYTF.

This clonotype was counted a few times. The chain uses TRBV2 and TRBJ1-5; D might be TRBD1 (5 bases). With 3 bases removed from V and 4 bases from J, the gap between germline ends came to 13 bases. Germline assignment: CDR1 SNHLY and CDR2 FYNNEI. The CDR3 totals 15 residues. CDR3 sequence reads: CASSEGGTVNQPQHF. The DNA of the CDR3 is TGTGCCAGCAGTGAGGGAGGGACGGTGAATCAGCCCCAGCATTTT. The full variable domain, in which reference TRBV2 and TRBJ1-5 provide the parts outside the CDR3, is EPEVTQTPSHQVTQMGQEVILRCVPISNHLYFYWYRQILGQKVEFLVSFYNNEISEKSEIFDDQFSVERPDGSNFTLKIRSTKLEDSAMYFCASSEGGTVNQPQHFGDGTRLSIL.